The present entry profiles one T cell receptor (beta chain) with its context. What it binds is not known. Expressed TCRB transcripts were sequenced because the isolated RNA had all been reverse transcribed beforehand. Read counts averaged approximately 3.5 million for samples of naive, central memory and regulatory T cells. The protocol was immunoSEQ multiplex PCR, while the TCRdb copy is restricted to in-frame clones and leaves out a portion. The sample yields under 950,000 clones, roughly 17% seen once. Looked up from germline, CDR1 is MNHEY and CDR2 is SVGAGI. The CDR3 extends over 14 amino acids. Trimming cost V 4 bases and J 0 bases; bases outside gene matches: 2. This record comes from a study of beta chain features in type 1 diabetes. In the study overall: Patients shared similar age, gender and cell yields with healthy donors. General study findings and limits: It was not settled here whether HLA type affects TCRB rearrangement.

The sequence was collected from a woman between 18 and 29 years old in good health. The chain employs TRBV6-5 and TRBJ1-1, with 7 bases lining up with TRBD1. Sequenced: naive CD4+ T cells from blood. The CDR3 sequence: CASSWGQLNTEAFF. CDR3 DNA sequence: TGTGCCAGCAGTTGGGGACAGTTGAACACTGAAGCTTTCTTT.